This T cell receptor beta chain was documented in a study of blood T cells in healthy people across ages. The CDR3 consists of 10 residues. V lost 5 bases and J 12 bases, leaving 10 bases between the germline ends. In germline, CDR1 is SGHVS, CDR2 FQNEAQ. Combining a sample-barcoded 5' primer with a J-beta primer mix, a second PCR ran for 7 to 11 cycles. TCRdb ran MiXCR on the 5' RACE reads and lists one entry per CDR3 protein. This table has about 800,000 distinct CDR3 sequences, 20% to 25% appearing once. These data were likewise used in another study, on T cells of mothers and their children.

This chain uses TRBV7-8 with TRBJ1-1, with D uncertain. The sequenced sample was blood. The source is a boy aged 10-17 years in good health. CDR3 sequence reads: CASSREPPFF. CDR3 nucleotides: TGTGCCAGCAGCCGAGAGCCCCCTTTCTTT.